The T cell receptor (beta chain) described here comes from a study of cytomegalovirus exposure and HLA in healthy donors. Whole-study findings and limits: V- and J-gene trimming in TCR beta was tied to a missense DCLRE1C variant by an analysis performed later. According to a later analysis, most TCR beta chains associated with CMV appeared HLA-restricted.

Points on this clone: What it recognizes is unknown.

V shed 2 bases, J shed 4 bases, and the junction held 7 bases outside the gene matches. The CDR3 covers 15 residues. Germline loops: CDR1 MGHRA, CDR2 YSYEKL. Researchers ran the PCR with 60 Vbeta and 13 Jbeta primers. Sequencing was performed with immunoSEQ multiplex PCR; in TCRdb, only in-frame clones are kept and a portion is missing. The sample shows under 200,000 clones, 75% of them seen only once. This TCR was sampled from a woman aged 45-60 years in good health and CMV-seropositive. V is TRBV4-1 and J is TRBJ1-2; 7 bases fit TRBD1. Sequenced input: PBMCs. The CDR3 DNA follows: TGCGCCAGCAGCCAAAGGAGCCGGGACAGCTATGGCTACACCTTC. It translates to CASSQRSRDSYGYTF.